This T cell receptor beta chain was retrieved from a study of blood T cell repertoires in COVID-19. Looking at the study overall: Sample material is recorded as cDNA or gDNA derived from T cells, B-cell-depleted T cells, or PBMCs.

Germline V gene lookup returns CDR1 MRHNA and CDR2 SNTAGT. CDR3 length: 18 amino acids. V was cut by 10 bases and J by 3 bases, with 31 bases left in between. Sequencing was performed with immunoSEQ multiplex PCR; in TCRdb, only in-frame clones are kept and a portion is missing. The sample lists tens of thousands of clones, 80% to 90% seen once, with more than 4.5% in the top ten. The sequencing sample was made of peripheral blood. The receptor was isolated from a man in his fifties with active COVID-19. The chain has TRBV6-4 and TRBJ2-7; D not certain. CDR3 sequence (DNA): TGTGCCACCTCATCCCCTCCAAAGAAGCAGCGATTTTACTACGAGCAGTACTTC. This sequence encodes CATSSPPKKQRFYYEQYF.